The 30 T cell receptor beta chains given below trace back to one sample, sequenced in a study of shared clonotypes between healthy human individuals. Measured with immunoSEQ multiplex PCR; TCRdb has only the in-frame clones, and not every one. Here the sample spans about half a million clones, about 76% being singletons. The specimen sequenced was PBMCs. The source is a middle-aged woman in good health. Some clones in this sample may be carry-over from other donors' samples.

Comments on this clone: This likely came from a read error, as a far larger clone is one base away. V gene TRBV30 combines with J gene TRBJ2-5; D not certain. The end of the DNA is better explained by TRBJ2-7, so the J call may be wrong. The CDR3 is made up of 13 amino acids. Germline CDR1 and CDR2: GTSNPN and SVGIG (reference sequence). The CDR3 here is CAWSVSLESEQYF. The CDR3 DNA follows: TGTGCCTGGAGTGTGTCCCTCGAAAGCGAGCAGTACTTC.

This clone came up once. This chain joins TRBV29-1 and TRBJ1-2, with 7 bases that match TRBD1. The germline gives CDR1 SQVTM, CDR2 ANQGSEA. The CDR3 spans 16 residues. The V gene end was trimmed by 1 base and the J gene end by 5 bases; junction bases not matched to a gene: 13. CDR3 amino acids: CSVEALDRKVRYGYTF. The CDR3 DNA is TGCAGCGTTGAAGCCCTGGACAGGAAAGTCCGATATGGCTACACCTTC.

This clone has a handful of counts. Other DNA sequences of this sample code for an identical CDR3. The chain uses TRBV5-4 and TRBJ2-5, with a tentative D call TRBD1 (6 bases). Between the trimmed V and J ends, which lost 2 bases and 3 bases, there was a span of 8 bases. CDR1 and CDR2 (germline): SGHNT, YYREEE (reference sequence). This CDR3 is 13 amino acids long. CDR3 protein: CASSFRGEETQYF. Here the CDR3 DNA reads TGTGCCAGCAGCTTCAGGGGCGAAGAGACCCAGTACTTC.

The chain has TRBV7-2 and TRBJ1-5; TRBD1 agrees at 7 bases. The CDR3 contains 12 residues. The germline CDR1 and CDR2 sequences are SGHTA and FQGNSA. V lost 5 bases and J lost 7; bases outside the gene matches: 2. CDR3: CASSRQGQPQHF. The CDR3, as DNA: TGTGCCAGCAGCCGACAGGGACAGCCCCAGCATTTT.

This clone was counted only a few times. The chain joins TRBV7-2 to TRBJ2-3; D may be TRBD1 or TRBD2 (5 bases each). V lost 1 base and J lost 4, with 12 bases in between. The germline CDR1 and CDR2 sequences are SGHTA and FQGNSA. CDR3 size: 15 residues. The CDR3 is CASSLEGFSADTQYF. The CDR3 DNA follows: TGTGCCAGCAGCTTAGAGGGGTTTAGCGCAGATACGCAGTATTTT.

A remark on this clone: Sequence at one end of the junction differs from germline and may be a read error. The rearrangement joins TRBV29-1 to TRBJ1-2; no firm D call. Germline-derived CDR1 and CDR2 are SQVTM and ANQGSEA. This CDR3 contains 10 residues. CDR3 coding DNA: TGCAGCGTTGGAGAACCGAGCAGCGCCTTC. It is translated as CSVGEPSSAF. The full variable domain, with the rest looked up from reference TRBV29-1 and TRBJ1-2, is SAVISQKPSRDICQRGTSLTIQCQVDSQVTMMFWYRQQPGQSLTLIATANQGSEATYESGFVIDKFPISRPNLTFSTLTVSNMSPEDSSIYLCSVGEPSSAFGSGTRLTVV.

The chain combines TRBV28 with TRBJ2-1; 9 bases match TRBD2. The V gene's germline CDR1 is MDHEN and CDR2 SYDVKM. The CDR3 is 16 amino acids. Unmatched junction bases numbered 10, after V lost 7 bases and J lost 3 bases. CDR3 DNA sequence: TGTGCCAGCACCCCCGGGGAGACTAGCGGCTACAATGAGCAGTTCTTC. It specifies CASTPGETSGYNEQFF.

The chain couples TRBV18 to TRBJ1-4; no reliable D call. The germline CDR1 and CDR2 sequences are KGHSH and LQKENI. The ends were cut back, 3 bases at V and 9 bases at J, with 14 bases in the middle. This CDR3 is 14 amino acids long. CDR3 nucleotide sequence: TGTGCCAGCTCACCCCTAGGTTTCGAGAAAAAACTGTTTTTT. Amino acid sequence: CASSPLGFEKKLFF.

V and J are TRBV29-1 and TRBJ2-7; possibly TRBD1 or TRBD2 for D (6 bases each). CDR1 is SQVTM and CDR2 is ANQGSEA in the germline V gene. V gave up 8 bases and J gave up 4 bases, with 15 bases separating them. The CDR3 loop spans 12 amino acids. The CDR3 region has the DNA TGCAGCCCCCGAGGGGGGCGGTACGAGCAGTACTTC. Its translation: CSPRGGRYEQYF.

The table lists this clone with many counts. The chain joins TRBV5-5 to TRBJ1-2; a weak D match, TRBD1 (6 bases). The V end lost 4 bases, the J end lost 4 bases, and 11 bases lay between the germline ends. The CDR3 length is 13 residues. CDR1 and CDR2 (germline): SGHKS, YYEKEE (reference sequence). Here the CDR3 DNA reads TGTGCCAGCAGCCCGGACAGCCTCTATGGCTACACCTTC. It specifies CASSPDSLYGYTF. Based on the CDR3 plus reference TRBV5-5 and TRBJ1-2, the full variable domain is DAGVTQSPTHLIKTRGQQVTLRCSPISGHKSVSWYQQVLGQGPQFIFQYYEKEERGRGNFPDRFSARQFPNYSSELNVNALLLGDSALYLCASSPDSLYGYTFGSGTRLTVV.

This clone was seen a handful of times. The CDR3 here is CATQGAGEKLFF. The CDR3 DNA reads TGTGCCACACAGGGGGCAGGGGAAAAACTGTTTTTT. The chain has TRBV11-2 and TRBJ1-4; 9 positions agree with TRBD1. Losses at the gene ends were 10 bases for V and 8 bases for J; bases not matched to a gene: 5. The CDR3 spans 12 residues. Germline CDR1 is SGHAT and CDR2 is FQNNGV.

For the CDR3, the DNA is TGCGCCAGCAGATGGGGACTAGCGGGAGAGTTCTACGAGCAGTACTTC. Encoded protein: CASRWGLAGEFYEQYF. The chain joins TRBV5-1 to TRBJ2-7, with 14 bases identical to TRBD2. CDR1 SGHRS and CDR2 YFSETQ come from the germline V gene. CDR3 length equals 16 residues. J lost 3 bases, V lost 5 bases, and 7 bases had no gene match.

The V and J genes are TRBV7-9 and TRBJ1-4, with 7 bases that match TRBD1. The CDR3 totals 16 residues. V was pared by 5 bases and J by 3 bases, with 9 bases of the junction left unmatched. Germline V lookup: CDR1 SEHNR, CDR2 FQNEAQ (reference sequence). CDR3 amino acids: CASSRGTGTANEKLFF. As DNA, the CDR3 is TGTGCCAGCAGCCGAGGGACCGGGACAGCTAATGAAAAACTGTTTTTT.

This rearrangement joins TRBV7-9 to TRBJ2-1, with 7 bases aligning to TRBD2. The germline gives CDR1 SEHNR, CDR2 FQNEAQ (reference sequence). The CDR3 runs to 17 residues. V lost 5 bases, J lost 5 bases, and 15 bases stayed unmatched. In DNA form, the CDR3 reads TGTGCCAGCAGCCCGAAGGAAGGGAGGGCCGGGGACAATGAGCAGTTCTTC. As protein: CASSPKEGRAGDNEQFF.

V usage is TRBV5-1 and J usage is TRBJ2-7, with D possibly TRBD1 on 5 matching bases. Trimming pared 4 bases from V and 0 bases from J, leaving 11 bases between. This CDR3 region has 14 residues. CDR1 and CDR2 from the germline V gene are SGHRS and YFSETQ. The DNA for the CDR3 is TGCGCCAGCAGCCAGGGTGACATCTCCTACGAGCAGTACTTC. Translated, it gives CASSQGDISYEQYF.

This rearrangement joins TRBV5-1 to TRBJ2-1; TRBD1 is a possible D gene (5 bases). The CDR3 is 16 amino acids. Per the germline V gene, CDR1 is SGHRS and CDR2 is YFSETQ. The V gene lost 5 bases and the J gene lost 0 bases, with 15 bases spanning the gap. CDR3 sequence (DNA): TGCGCCAGCAGTTTAAGGGCCGACAGCTCCTACAATGAGCAGTTCTTC. Its protein product is CASSLRADSSYNEQFF. Complete variable domain (other parts from reference TRBV5-1 and TRBJ2-1): KAGVTQTPRYLIKTRGQQVTLSCSPISGHRSVSWYQQTPGQGLQFLFEYFSETQRNKGNFPGRFSGRQFSNSRSEMNVSTLELGDSALYLCASSLRADSSYNEQFFGPGTRLTVL.

Written as DNA, the CDR3 is TGTGCCATCAGTGAGGAACAGGGGGCTGGCTACACCTTC. Its translation: CAISEEQGAGYTF. The J gene is TRBJ1-2, the V gene TRBV10-3, with TRBD1 identical over 9 bases. The germline CDR1 and CDR2 sequences are ENHRY and SYGVKD. There are 13 residues in the CDR3. V trimming: 2 bases; J trimming: 7 bases; junction bases outside the gene matches: 2.

V gene TRBV5-4 combines with J gene TRBJ1-2, with a tentative D call TRBD1 (6 bases). V dropped 4 bases and J dropped 3 bases, with 13 bases sitting between them. The CDR3 contains 14 residues. Per the germline V gene, CDR1 is SGHNT and CDR2 is YYREEE (reference sequence). The CDR3 DNA follows: TGTGCCAGCAGCAAACAGGGTGTTGACTATGGCTACACCTTC. Protein product: CASSKQGVDYGYTF. The full variable domain, with the rest looked up from reference TRBV5-4 and TRBJ1-2, is ETGVTQSPTHLIKTRGQQVTLRCSSQSGHNTVSWYQQALGQGPQFIFQYYREEENGRGNFPPRFSGLQFPNYSSELNVNALELDDSALYLCASSKQGVDYGYTFGSGTRLTVV.

This clone was found many times. The CDR3 DNA follows: TGTGCCAGCAGCGCTAACAGGGATGGTGGCTACACCTTC. Residues: CASSANRDGGYTF. The rearrangement joins TRBV7-3 to TRBJ1-2; possible D gene TRBD1, 6 bases. The V gene lost 5 bases and the J gene lost 7 bases, with 14 bases spanning the gap. In germline, CDR1 is SGHTA, CDR2 FQGTGA. The CDR3 sequence is 13 residues long.

This sequence joins TRBV19 and TRBJ2-1; TRBD2 matches at 9 bases. Germline V CDR1 and CDR2: LNHDA, SQIVND (reference sequence). The CDR3 covers 16 residues. V dropped 1 base and J dropped 7; count of bases not matched to a gene: 8. The CDR3 DNA follows: TGTGCCAGTAGTATAGGTTCGCTAGCGGGAAGGAATGAGCAGTTCTTC. As protein: CASSIGSLAGRNEQFF.

This clone occurred a few times. The rearrangement joins TRBV30 to TRBJ1-5, with D unresolved. Germline assignment: CDR1 GTSNPN and CDR2 SVGIG (reference sequence). V dropped 2 bases and J dropped 0 bases, with 11 bases sitting between them. This CDR3 has 15 amino acids. The CDR3 DNA sequence: TGTGCCTGGAGTATCGGTTTGGTTAGCAATCAGCCCCAGCATTTT. This sequence encodes CAWSIGLVSNQPQHF.

This chain links TRBV7-3 with TRBJ2-1; TRBD2 agrees at 10 bases. The germline gives CDR1 SGHTA, CDR2 FQGTGA. Trimming cost V 7 bases and J 0 bases; bases outside gene matches: 6. The CDR3 sequence is 16 residues long. The CDR3 sequence: CASTSGSLSSYNEQFF. As DNA, the CDR3 is TGTGCCAGCACTAGCGGGAGCCTTAGCTCCTACAATGAGCAGTTCTTC.

The chain is built from TRBV28 and TRBJ2-1; TRBD2 matches 8 bases. V gave up 6 bases and J gave up 12 bases; unmatched junction bases: 10. Germline V gives CDR1 MDHEN, CDR2 SYDVKM. The CDR3 length is 13 residues. CDR3: CASRRTGGASQFF. The CDR3 DNA reads as TGTGCCAGCAGGAGGACCGGGGGGGCCTCGCAGTTCTTC.

As to this clone: Other DNA sequences in the sample encode the same CDR3. J is TRBJ2-5 and V is TRBV5-4; 7 nucleotides line up with TRBD2. The V and J ends lost 0 bases and 4 bases, in that order; junction bases with no gene match: 6. Germline-derived CDR1 and CDR2 are SGHNT and YYREEE (reference sequence). This CDR3 is 15 amino acids long. The CDR3 region is CASSLGAGAGETQYF. The CDR3 DNA sequence: TGTGCCAGCAGCTTGGGTGCGGGAGCGGGAGAGACCCAGTACTTC.

The J gene is TRBJ1-1, the V gene TRBV19; possible D gene TRBD1, 5 bases. The CDR3 is made up of 14 amino acids. V was trimmed by 5 bases and J by 8 bases, leaving 18 bases between them. The germline V gene encodes CDR1 LNHDA and CDR2 SQIVND (reference sequence). The CDR3 nucleotides read TGTGCCAGTAGTGATGGGGACCTTGGCCTCGAAGCTTTCTTT. Its protein product is CASSDGDLGLEAFF.

The CDR3 sequence: CASSYQGGVGEKLFF. CDR3 sequence (DNA): TGTGCCAGCAGCTACCAAGGGGGGGTTGGGGAAAAACTGTTTTTT. V and J are TRBV7-8 and TRBJ1-4; weak D call: TRBD1 (6 bases). This CDR3 comprises 15 residues. The germline CDR1 and CDR2 sequences are SGHVS and FQNEAQ. Trimming cost V 4 bases and J 8 bases, with 17 bases left between them. Together with reference TRBV7-8 and TRBJ1-4, the CDR3 gives the full variable domain: GAGVSQSPRYKVAKRGQDVALRCDPISGHVSLFWYQQALGQGPEFLTYFQNEAQLDKSGLPSDRFFAERPEGSVSTLKIQRTQQEDSAVYLCASSYQGGVGEKLFFGSGTQLSVL.

The chain uses TRBV6-6 and TRBJ2-4, with 7 nucleotides matching TRBD1. This CDR3 comprises 14 residues. The germline CDR1 and CDR2 sequences are MNHNY and SVGAGI (reference sequence). V trimming: 5 bases; J trimming: 9 bases; junction bases outside the gene matches: 10. DNA of the CDR3: TGTGCCAGCAGTATCCCCGGGACAGAGGGCATTCAGTACTTC. Translation gives CASSIPGTEGIQYF.

The gene calls are TRBV29-1 and TRBJ1-3, with 7 bases that match TRBD1. Germline-derived CDR1 and CDR2 are SQVTM and ANQGSEA. This CDR3 comprises 13 residues. Germline trimming cut 6 bases from V and 1 base from J; bases unmatched to any gene: 3. The CDR3 DNA follows: TGCAGCGTCGAACAGGGGTCTGGAAACACCATATATTTT. Translated: CSVEQGSGNTIYF.

The chain uses TRBV7-2 and TRBJ2-3; 9 bases fit TRBD2. This CDR3 comprises 17 residues. J lost 0 bases, V lost 5 bases, and 9 bases had no gene match. Germline CDR1 reads SGHTA; CDR2 reads FQGNSA. As DNA, the CDR3 is TGTGCCAGCAGCAACGCGGCGGGGGGGACTAGCACAGATACGCAGTATTTT. Its translation is CASSNAAGGTSTDTQYF.

The rearrangement links TRBV10-3 to TRBJ2-5, with 8 nucleotides matching TRBD2. V trimming: 10 bases; J trimming: 2 bases; junction bases outside the gene matches: 21. Germline-derived CDR1 and CDR2 are ENHRY and SYGVKD. The CDR3 runs to 18 residues. CDR3 region: CATLGRASPLDKQETQYF. In DNA form, the CDR3 reads TGTGCCACCCTCGGGAGGGCCTCCCCTTTAGATAAACAAGAGACCCAGTACTTC.